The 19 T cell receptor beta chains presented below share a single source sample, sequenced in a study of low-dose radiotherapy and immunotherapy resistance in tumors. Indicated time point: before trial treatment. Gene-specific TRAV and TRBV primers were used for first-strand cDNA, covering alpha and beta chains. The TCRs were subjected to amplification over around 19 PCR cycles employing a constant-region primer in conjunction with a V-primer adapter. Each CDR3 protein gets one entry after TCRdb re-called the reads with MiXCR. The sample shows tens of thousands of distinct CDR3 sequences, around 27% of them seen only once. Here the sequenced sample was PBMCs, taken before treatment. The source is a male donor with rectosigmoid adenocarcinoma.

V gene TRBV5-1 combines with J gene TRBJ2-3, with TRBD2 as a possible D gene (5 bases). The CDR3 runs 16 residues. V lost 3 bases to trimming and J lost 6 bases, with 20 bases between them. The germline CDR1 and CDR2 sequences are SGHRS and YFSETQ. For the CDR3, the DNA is TGCGCCAGCAGCTCCGGGGTCGCCTCCGTAGTCGATACGCAGTATTTT. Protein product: CASSSGVASVVDTQYF.

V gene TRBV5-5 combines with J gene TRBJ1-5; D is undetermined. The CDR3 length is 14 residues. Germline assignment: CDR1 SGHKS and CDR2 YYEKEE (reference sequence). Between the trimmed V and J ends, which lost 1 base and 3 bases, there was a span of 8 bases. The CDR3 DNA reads TGTGCCAGCAGCTTGACGAGCCCCAATCAGCCCCAGCATTTT. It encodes CASSLTSPNQPQHF.

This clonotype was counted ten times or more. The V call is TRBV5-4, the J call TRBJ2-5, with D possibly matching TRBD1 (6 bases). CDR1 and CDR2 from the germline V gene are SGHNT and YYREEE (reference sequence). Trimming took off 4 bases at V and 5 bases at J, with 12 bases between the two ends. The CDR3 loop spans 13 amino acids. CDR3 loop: CASSGWGPETQYF. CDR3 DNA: TGTGCCAGCAGCGGGTGGGGGCCGGAGACCCAGTACTTC.

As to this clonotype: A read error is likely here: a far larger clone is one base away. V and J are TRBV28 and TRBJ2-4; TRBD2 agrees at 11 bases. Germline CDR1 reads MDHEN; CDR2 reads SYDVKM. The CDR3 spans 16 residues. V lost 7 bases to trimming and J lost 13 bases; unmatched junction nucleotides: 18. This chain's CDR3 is CASTTTLSGRVEIQYF. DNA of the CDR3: TGTGCCAGCACCACCACTCTTAGCGGGAGGGTAGAGATCCAGTACTTC.

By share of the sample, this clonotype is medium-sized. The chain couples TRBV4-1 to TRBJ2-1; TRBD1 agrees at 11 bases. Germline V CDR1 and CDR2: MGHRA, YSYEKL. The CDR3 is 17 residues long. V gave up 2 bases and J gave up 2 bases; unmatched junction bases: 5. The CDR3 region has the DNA TGCGCCAGCAGCCAACCAAAGGGACAGGGGGCCTACAATGAGCAGTTCTTC. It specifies CASSQPKGQGAYNEQFF.

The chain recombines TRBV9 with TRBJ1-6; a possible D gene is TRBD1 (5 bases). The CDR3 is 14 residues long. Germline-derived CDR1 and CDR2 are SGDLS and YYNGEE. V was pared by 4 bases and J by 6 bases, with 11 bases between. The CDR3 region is CASSPRDGNSPLHF. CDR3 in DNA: TGTGCCAGCAGCCCCCGGGACGGTAATTCACCCCTCCACTTT. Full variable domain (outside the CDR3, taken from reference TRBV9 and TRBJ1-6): DSGVTQTPKHLITATGQRVTLRCSPRSGDLSVYWYQQSLDQGLQFLIQYYNGEERAKGNILERFSAQQFPDLHSELNLSSLELGDSALYFCASSPRDGNSPLHFGNGTRLTVT.

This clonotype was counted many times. CDR3 loop: CATRAGGNTGELFF. CDR3 DNA: TGTGCCACCCGTGCAGGGGGCAACACCGGGGAGCTGTTTTTT. V is TRBV24-1 and J is TRBJ2-2, with 8 bases lining up with TRBD1. CDR1 is KGHDR, CDR2 SFDVKD, per germline. CDR3 size: 14 residues. With V trimmed by 9 bases and J by 2 bases, 4 bases remained unmatched.

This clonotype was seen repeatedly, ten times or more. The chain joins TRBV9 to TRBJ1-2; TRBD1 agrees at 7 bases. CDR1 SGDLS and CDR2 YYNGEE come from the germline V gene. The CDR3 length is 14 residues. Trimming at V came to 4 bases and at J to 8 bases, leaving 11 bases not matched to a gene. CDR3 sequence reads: CASSPTTGRSGYTF. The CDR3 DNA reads TGTGCCAGCAGCCCAACGACAGGGCGCAGCGGCTACACCTTC.

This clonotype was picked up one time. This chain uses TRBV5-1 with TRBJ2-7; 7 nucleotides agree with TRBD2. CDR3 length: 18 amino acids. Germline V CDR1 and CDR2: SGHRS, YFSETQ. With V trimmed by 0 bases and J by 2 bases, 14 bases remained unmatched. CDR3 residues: CASSLASGGDGATYEQYF. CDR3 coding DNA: TGCGCCAGCAGCTTGGCTAGCGGCGGGGACGGCGCCACCTACGAGCAGTACTTC.

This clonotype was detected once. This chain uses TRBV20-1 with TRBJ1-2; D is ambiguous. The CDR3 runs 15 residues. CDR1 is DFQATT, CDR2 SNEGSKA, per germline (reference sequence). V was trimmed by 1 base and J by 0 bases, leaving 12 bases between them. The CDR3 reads CSARAGQAANYGYTF. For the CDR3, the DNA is TGCAGTGCTAGAGCTGGGCAGGCTGCTAACTATGGCTACACCTTC.

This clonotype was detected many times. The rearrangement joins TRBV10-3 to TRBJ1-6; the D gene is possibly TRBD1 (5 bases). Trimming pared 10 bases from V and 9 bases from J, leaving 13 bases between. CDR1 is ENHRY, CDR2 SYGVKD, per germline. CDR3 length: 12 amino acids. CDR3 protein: CATRDPVSPLHF. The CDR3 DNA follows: TGTGCCACCCGGGACCCCGTTTCACCCCTCCACTTT.

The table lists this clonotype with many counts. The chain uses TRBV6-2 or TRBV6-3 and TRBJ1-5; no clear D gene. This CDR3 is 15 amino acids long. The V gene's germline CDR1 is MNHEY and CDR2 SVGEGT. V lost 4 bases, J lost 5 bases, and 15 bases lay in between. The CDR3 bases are TGTGCCAGCAGTTTTTCTGCCCCAGGAGATCAGCCCCAGCATTTT. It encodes CASSFSAPGDQPQHF.

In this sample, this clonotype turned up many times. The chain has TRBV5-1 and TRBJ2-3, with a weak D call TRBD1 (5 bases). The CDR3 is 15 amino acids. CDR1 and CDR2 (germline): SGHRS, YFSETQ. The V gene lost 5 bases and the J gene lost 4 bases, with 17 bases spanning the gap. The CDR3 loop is CASSYRTDPPDTQYF. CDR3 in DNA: TGCGCCAGCAGTTACAGGACGGATCCTCCAGATACGCAGTATTTT.

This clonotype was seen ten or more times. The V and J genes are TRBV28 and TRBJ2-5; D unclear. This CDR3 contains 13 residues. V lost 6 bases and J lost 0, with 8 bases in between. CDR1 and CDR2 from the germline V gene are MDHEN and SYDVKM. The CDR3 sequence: CASSFLYQETQYF. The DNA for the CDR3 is TGTGCCAGCAGCTTTTTGTACCAAGAGACCCAGTACTTC.

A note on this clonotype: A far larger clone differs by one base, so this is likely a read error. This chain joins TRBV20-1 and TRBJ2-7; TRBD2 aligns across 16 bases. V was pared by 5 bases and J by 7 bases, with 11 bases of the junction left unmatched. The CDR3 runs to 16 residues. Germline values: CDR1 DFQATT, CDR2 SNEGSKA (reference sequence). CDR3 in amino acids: CSAGTSGRATYNEQYF. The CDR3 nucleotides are TGCAGTGCTGGGACTAGCGGGAGGGCGACATACAATGAGCAGTACTTC.

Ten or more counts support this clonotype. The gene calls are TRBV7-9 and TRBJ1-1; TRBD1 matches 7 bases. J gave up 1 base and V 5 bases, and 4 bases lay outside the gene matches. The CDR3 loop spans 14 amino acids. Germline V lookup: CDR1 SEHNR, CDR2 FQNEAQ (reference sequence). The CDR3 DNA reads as TGTGCCAGCAGCCAGGGACAGAGGAACACTGAAGCTTTCTTT. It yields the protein CASSQGQRNTEAFF.

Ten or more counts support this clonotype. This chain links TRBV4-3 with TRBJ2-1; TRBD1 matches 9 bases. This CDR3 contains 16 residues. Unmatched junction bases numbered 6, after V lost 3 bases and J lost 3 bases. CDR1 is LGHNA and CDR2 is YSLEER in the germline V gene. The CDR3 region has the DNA TGCGCCAGCAGCCATGGCGGACAGGGGCTCTACAATGAGCAGTTCTTC. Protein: CASSHGGQGLYNEQFF.

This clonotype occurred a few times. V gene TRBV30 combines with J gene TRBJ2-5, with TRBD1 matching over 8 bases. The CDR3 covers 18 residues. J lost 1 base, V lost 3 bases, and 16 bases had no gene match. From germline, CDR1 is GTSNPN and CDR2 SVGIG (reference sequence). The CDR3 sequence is CAWRNGQGETGLQETQYF. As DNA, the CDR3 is TGTGCCTGGAGGAATGGACAGGGCGAGACCGGCCTCCAAGAGACCCAGTACTTC.

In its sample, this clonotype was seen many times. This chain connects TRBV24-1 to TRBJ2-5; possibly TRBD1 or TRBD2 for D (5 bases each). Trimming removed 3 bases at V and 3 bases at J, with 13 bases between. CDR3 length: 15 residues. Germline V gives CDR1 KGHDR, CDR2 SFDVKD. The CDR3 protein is CATSDTGAWEETQYF. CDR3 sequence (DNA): TGTGCCACCAGTGATACCGGGGCGTGGGAAGAGACCCAGTACTTC.